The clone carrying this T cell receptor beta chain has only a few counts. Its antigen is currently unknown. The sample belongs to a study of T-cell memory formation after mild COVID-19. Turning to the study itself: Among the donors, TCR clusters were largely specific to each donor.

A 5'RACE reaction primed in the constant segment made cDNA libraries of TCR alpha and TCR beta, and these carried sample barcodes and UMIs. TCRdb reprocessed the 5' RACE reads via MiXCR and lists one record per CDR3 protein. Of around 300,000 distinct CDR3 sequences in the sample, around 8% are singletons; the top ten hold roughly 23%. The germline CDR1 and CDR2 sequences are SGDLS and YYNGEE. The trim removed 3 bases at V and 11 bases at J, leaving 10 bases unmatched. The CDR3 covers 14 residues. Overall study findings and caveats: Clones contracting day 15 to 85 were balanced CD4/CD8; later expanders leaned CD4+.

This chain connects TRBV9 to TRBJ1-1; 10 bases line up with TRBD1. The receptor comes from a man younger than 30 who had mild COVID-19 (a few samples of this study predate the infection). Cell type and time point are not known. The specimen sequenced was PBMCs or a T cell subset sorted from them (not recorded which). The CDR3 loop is CASSAVGTGAPAFF. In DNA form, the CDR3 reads TGTGCCAGCAGCGCCGTGGGGACAGGGGCACCGGCTTTCTTT.